What follows are 18 T cell receptor beta chains derived from one specimen sequenced in a study of CD8 T cells in Susac syndrome. Random hexamers were used to reverse transcribe an amount of about 0.45 to 1 ug RNA. TCRdb reprocessed the immunoSEQ multiplex PCR reads with MiXCR, giving one entry per CDR3 protein. The sample carries 150,000 to 200,000 distinct CDR3 sequences, about 91% recorded once. Sequencing was carried out using CD4+ T cells from PBMCs. The receptor set was obtained from a human donor with Susac syndrome.

The rearrangement uses TRBV2 and TRBJ2-5; a weak D match, TRBD2 (6 bases). V was clipped by 4 bases and J by 2 bases, with 14 bases between them. The CDR3 is 15 residues long. Germline V gives CDR1 SNHLY, CDR2 FYNNEI. Here the CDR3 reads CASSVSGELQETQYF. For the CDR3, the DNA is TGTGCCAGCAGTGTTTCGGGGGAATTACAAGAGACCCAGTACTTC.

The chain links TRBV19 to TRBJ2-7; 8 bases match TRBD1. Germline CDR1 reads LNHDA; CDR2 reads SQIVND (reference sequence). V lost 4 bases, J lost 3 bases, and 11 bases stayed unmatched. The CDR3 consists of 16 residues. In DNA form, the CDR3 reads TGTGCCAGTAGTAGAGACCTCCGGACAGGGAACTACGAGCAGTACTTC. Protein sequence: CASSRDLRTGNYEQYF.

The rearrangement uses TRBV6-5 and TRBJ2-7; D is ambiguous. CDR1 MNHEY and CDR2 SVGAGI come from the germline V gene. Trimming stripped 6 bases from V and 3 bases from J, with 6 bases between. This CDR3 comprises 11 residues. The CDR3 DNA reads TGTGCCAGCAGGAAAATCTACGAGCAGTACTTC. This sequence encodes CASRKIYEQYF.

This sequence joins TRBV30 and TRBJ1-3; D is perhaps TRBD1 (5 bases). The CDR3 extends over 14 amino acids. Trimming left V 3 bases short and J 4 bases short, with 13 bases between. Germline values: CDR1 GTSNPN, CDR2 SVGIG (reference sequence). The CDR3 region has the DNA TGTGCCTGGAGGGCCGCAGGGCAGGGAAACACCATATATTTT. Translation gives CAWRAAGQGNTIYF.

The J gene is TRBJ2-3, the V gene TRBV4-1, with a weak D call TRBD2 (6 bases). The germline V gene has CDR1 MGHRA and CDR2 YSYEKL. The CDR3 spans 16 residues. The V gene lost 1 base and the J gene lost 0 bases, with 11 bases spanning the gap. In DNA form, the CDR3 reads TGCGCCAGCAGCCAAGCTCTGGCGGGGAGCACAGATACGCAGTATTTT. This sequence encodes CASSQALAGSTDTQYF.

The chain is built from TRBV18 and TRBJ1-1, with D unresolved. Germline CDR1 is KGHSH and CDR2 is LQKENI. The CDR3 spans 13 residues. Trimming pared 4 bases from V and 6 bases from J, leaving 12 bases between. The chain's CDR3 is CASSRGFVAEAFF. DNA of the CDR3: TGTGCCAGCTCACGAGGGTTCGTGGCTGAAGCTTTCTTT.

In its sample, this clonotype was seen a few times. The chain has TRBV7-2 and TRBJ2-7; TRBD2 matches 12 bases. Trimming cost V 5 bases and J 0 bases; bases outside gene matches: 2. The CDR3 spans 15 residues. Germline V CDR1 and CDR2: SGHTA, FQGNSA. CDR3 loop: CASSPTSGGSYEQYF. DNA for the CDR3: TGTGCCAGCAGCCCGACTAGCGGGGGCTCCTACGAGCAGTACTTC.

The genes are TRBV18 and TRBJ2-7; 7 bases fit TRBD2. Germline trimming cut 6 bases from V and 3 bases from J; bases unmatched to any gene: 8. Germline loops: CDR1 KGHSH, CDR2 LQKENI. This CDR3 contains 14 residues. CDR3 residues: CASSPGEGIYEQYF. The CDR3 bases are TGTGCCAGCTCGCCTGGGGAGGGAATCTACGAGCAGTACTTC.

V usage is TRBV12-3 or TRBV12-4 and J usage is TRBJ1-1; D gene unclear. There are 13 residues in the CDR3. V dropped 8 bases and J dropped 0 bases, with 10 bases sitting between them. The CDR3 protein is CASVPGLNTEAFF. The CDR3 DNA sequence: TGTGCCAGCGTGCCGGGTTTGAACACTGAAGCTTTCTTT.

This clonotype was counted once. This chain uses TRBV28 with TRBJ1-1; no reliable D call. The CDR3 loop spans 14 amino acids. V was pared by 8 bases and J by 2 bases, with 15 bases between. Per the germline V gene, CDR1 is MDHEN and CDR2 is SYDVKM. The CDR3 reads CASPRDGVNTEAFF. CDR3 coding DNA: TGTGCCAGCCCCAGAGATGGGGTAAACACTGAAGCTTTCTTT.

The chain carries TRBV7-3 and TRBJ2-1; 8 bases align to TRBD1. CDR1 SGHTA and CDR2 FQGTGA come from the germline V gene. V trimming: 1 base; J trimming: 5 bases; junction bases outside the gene matches: 4. The CDR3 runs 15 residues. Here the CDR3 DNA reads TGTGCCAGCAGCTTAAAGGACAGGGTTGACAATGAGCAGTTCTTC. This sequence encodes CASSLKDRVDNEQFF. The entire variable domain, with the rest obtained from reference TRBV7-3 and TRBJ2-1, is as follows: GAGVSQTPSNKVTEKGKYVELRCDPISGHTALYWYRQSLGQGPEFLIYFQGTGAADDSGLPNDRFFAVRPEGSVSTLKIQRTERGDSAVYLCASSLKDRVDNEQFFGPGTRLTVL.

V is TRBV7-3 and J is TRBJ2-3; D is uncertain. Trimming removed 4 bases from V and 2 bases from J, with 10 bases in between. The CDR3 has 14 residues. Germline V gives CDR1 SGHTA, CDR2 FQGTGA. The CDR3 sequence is CASSSLDTTDTQYF. The CDR3 region has the DNA TGTGCCAGCAGCTCCCTCGACACCACAGATACGCAGTATTTT.

V gene TRBV20-1 combines with J gene TRBJ1-4; D gene uncertain. CDR1 is DFQATT and CDR2 is SNEGSKA in the germline V gene (reference sequence). Trimming removed 3 bases from V and 7 bases from J, with 12 bases in between. This CDR3 spans 13 amino acids. The CDR3 DNA sequence: TGCAGTGCTAGTAGGGAACCGGGTGAAAAACTGTTTTTT. Translated: CSASREPGEKLFF.

The chain carries TRBV4-1 and TRBJ2-5; tentative D call: TRBD1 (5 bases). This CDR3 has 15 amino acids. The germline gives CDR1 MGHRA, CDR2 YSYEKL. V was shortened by 2 bases and J by 5 bases, with 15 bases between the two germline ends. CDR3 region: CASSQIFAGLETQYF. The CDR3 DNA sequence: TGCGCCAGCAGCCAAATCTTTGCAGGGTTGGAGACCCAGTACTTC.

The gene calls are TRBV18 and TRBJ1-1, with D unclear. Germline values: CDR1 KGHSH, CDR2 LQKENI. There are 15 residues in the CDR3. V lost 0 bases, J lost 1 base, and 9 bases lay in between. In nucleotides, the CDR3 is TGTGCCAGCTCACCACCTGGACTCACGAACACTGAAGCTTTCTTT. Protein: CASSPPGLTNTEAFF.

The J gene is TRBJ1-5, the V gene TRBV20-1; TRBD1 matches 9 bases. This CDR3 spans 14 amino acids. V was pared by 6 bases and J by 6 bases, with 9 bases of the junction left unmatched. Germline CDR1 DFQATT, CDR2 SNEGSKA (reference sequence). CDR3 in DNA: TGCAGTGCCGAACCCGGGACAGGGCTTCAGCCCCAGCATTTT. It is translated as CSAEPGTGLQPQHF.

The rearrangement links TRBV30 to TRBJ1-1; D is possibly TRBD1 (6 bases). Germline V gene lookup returns CDR1 GTSNPN and CDR2 SVGIG (reference sequence). Trimming shortened V by 5 bases and J by 4 bases, and 14 bases separated the two germline ends. This CDR3 spans 13 amino acids. The CDR3 sequence is CAWQGHRSTEAFF. CDR3 in DNA: TGTGCCTGGCAGGGACATCGGAGCACTGAAGCTTTCTTT.

Comment on this clonotype: Compared with germline, one end of the junction differs, possibly owing to a read error. The chain's CDR3 is CVSSLPSQLEQFF. CDR3 nucleotides: TGTGTCAGCAGTTTGCCTTCGCAGCTTGAGCAGTTCTTC. V and J are TRBV27 and TRBJ2-1; D is unclear. Per the germline V gene, CDR1 is MNHEY and CDR2 is SMNVEV (reference sequence). This CDR3 comprises 13 residues.